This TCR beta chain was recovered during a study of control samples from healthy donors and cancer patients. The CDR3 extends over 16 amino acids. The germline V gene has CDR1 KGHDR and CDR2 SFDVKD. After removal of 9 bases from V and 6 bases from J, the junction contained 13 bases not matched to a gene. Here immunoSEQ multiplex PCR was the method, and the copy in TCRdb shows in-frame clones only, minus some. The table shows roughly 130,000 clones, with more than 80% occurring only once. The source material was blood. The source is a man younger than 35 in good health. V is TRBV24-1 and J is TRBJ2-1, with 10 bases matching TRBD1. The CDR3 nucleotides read TGTGCCACCCGAACCGGGACAGGGGTGGGGGTCAATGAGCAGTTCTTC. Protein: CATRTGTGVGVNEQFF.